The next 29 T cell receptor beta chains were all read from a single sample in a study of blood T cells in healthy people across ages. Using a J-beta primer mix together with a sample-barcoded 5' primer, a second PCR was run for about 6 to 12 cycles. TCRdb reprocessed the 5' RACE reads with MiXCR, giving one entry per CDR3 protein. Among 450,000 to 700,000 distinct CDR3 sequences listed, 25% to 30% were seen once. The material sequenced was blood. The origin of the receptors is a woman aged 70-85 years in good health.

The chain is built from TRBV7-3 and TRBJ1-4; D is undetermined. Germline CDR1 and CDR2: SGHTA and FQGTGA. The CDR3 runs to 14 residues. The V end lost 5 bases, the J end lost 7 bases, and 14 bases lay between the germline ends. As DNA, the CDR3 is TGTGCCAGCAGCAACGGAGGCAACCTTGAAAAACTGTTTTTT. Translated: CASSNGGNLEKLFF.

This clonotype was counted between two and nine times. The V call is TRBV6-5, the J call TRBJ1-1; maybe TRBD1 (5 bases). Germline CDR1 MNHEY, CDR2 SVGAGI. CDR3 size: 15 residues. V shed 3 bases and J shed 7 bases, with 18 bases lying between them. The CDR3 coding sequence is TGTGCCAGCAGTTATCAAGGGAATGGGGGATTTGAAGCTTTCTTT. Residues: CASSYQGNGGFEAFF.

This clonotype came up a few times. Germline and junction disagree at one end, which may indicate a read error. The chain carries TRBV7-8 and TRBJ1-5; D might be TRBD1 (5 bases). The CDR3 length is 16 residues. The V gene's germline CDR1 is SGHVS and CDR2 FQNEAQ. In DNA form, the CDR3 reads TGTGCCGGCAGCCCTTACAGGTTCCCAAGCAATCAGCCCCAGCATTTT. It is translated as CAGSPYRFPSNQPQHF.

The chain carries TRBV6-5 and TRBJ1-1; D possibly corresponds to TRBD1 (5 bases). This CDR3 contains 15 residues. The V gene's germline CDR1 is MNHEY and CDR2 SVGAGI. The germline V and J ends were trimmed by 2 bases and 0 bases, with 10 bases remaining between them. The CDR3 protein is CASSYDSSMNTEAFF. The CDR3 nucleotides read TGTGCCAGCAGTTACGACAGTTCAATGAACACTGAAGCTTTCTTT.

The V gene is TRBV14, the J gene TRBJ1-5; 9 nucleotides line up with TRBD1. Germline V gene data show CDR1 as SGHDN and CDR2 as FVKESK. This CDR3 is built from 14 residues. V lost 4 bases to trimming and J lost 4 bases; unmatched junction nucleotides: 2. CDR3: CASSRTGANQPQHF. CDR3 DNA: TGTGCCAGCAGCCGGACAGGGGCAAATCAGCCCCAGCATTTT. Drawing the rest from reference TRBV14 and TRBJ1-5, the complete variable domain is EAGVTQFPSHSVIEKGQTVTLRCDPISGHDNLYWYRRVMGKEIKFLLHFVKESKQDESGMPNNRFLAERTGGTYSTLKVQPAELEDSGVYFCASSRTGANQPQHFGDGTRLSIL.

This clonotype came up a few times. V gene TRBV7-9 combines with J gene TRBJ2-7; the D gene is possibly TRBD1 (7 bases). V gave up 1 base and J gave up 2 bases, with 18 bases separating them. Germline V gene lookup returns CDR1 SEHNR and CDR2 FQNEAQ (reference sequence). The CDR3 runs 17 residues. CDR3 DNA: TGTGCCAGCAGCTTAGGGGGGGACAGCCAATTCACCTACGAGCAGTACTTC. Amino acid sequence: CASSLGGDSQFTYEQYF.

The CDR3 bases are TGTGCCAGCAGTCCCATGGGCAAGGGGACCGGGGAGCTGTTTTTT. As protein: CASSPMGKGTGELFF. J is TRBJ2-2 and V is TRBV6-2 or TRBV6-3; D perhaps matches TRBD1 (5 bases). The CDR3 length is 15 residues. Per germline, CDR1 MNHEY and CDR2 SVGEGT. Deletions cut 5 bases from V and 5 bases from J, with 15 bases between.

The genes are TRBV7-9 and TRBJ1-1; D is possibly TRBD1 (5 bases). V lost 11 bases and J lost 11, with 27 bases in between. This CDR3 is built from 14 residues. The germline V gene has CDR1 SEHNR and CDR2 FQNEAQ (reference sequence). CDR3 in amino acids: CACIFVVSGSGAFF. Here the CDR3 DNA reads TGTGCCTGCATCTTCGTGGTTTCAGGGTCGGGGGCTTTCTTT.

The V call is TRBV9, the J call TRBJ2-1; D is undetermined. The length of the CDR3 is 15 residues. V dropped 0 bases and J dropped 0 bases, with 7 bases sitting between them. CDR1 is SGDLS and CDR2 is YYNGEE in the germline V gene. The CDR3 spells CASSVAPSSYNEQFF. The CDR3 DNA is TGTGCCAGCAGCGTAGCCCCAAGCTCCTACAATGAGCAGTTCTTC.

This clonotype was seen a handful of times. V usage is TRBV5-1 and J usage is TRBJ2-1, with 15 bases fitting TRBD2. V lost 3 bases and J lost 7; bases outside the gene matches: 8. CDR1 and CDR2 (germline): SGHRS, YFSETQ. The CDR3 runs 17 residues. The chain's CDR3 is CASSSGLAGGLINEQFF. The CDR3 nucleotides are TGCGCCAGCAGCTCCGGACTAGCGGGGGGGCTGATTAATGAGCAGTTCTTC.

The chain has TRBV15 and TRBJ2-7, with 8 bases that match TRBD1. This CDR3 has 15 residues. Germline CDR1 reads LNHNV; CDR2 reads YYDKDF (reference sequence). The V and J ends lost 0 bases and 3 bases, in that order; junction bases with no gene match: 4. For the CDR3, the DNA is TGTGCCACCAGCAGAGATCGGGGACAGGTCTACGAGCAGTACTTC. Translated: CATSRDRGQVYEQYF.

There are a few counts of this clonotype. V gene TRBV4-3 combines with J gene TRBJ1-5, with 9 bases matching TRBD1. The germline V gene encodes CDR1 LGHNA and CDR2 YSLEER. V dropped 3 bases and J dropped 6; count of bases not matched to a gene: 6. This CDR3 is built from 15 residues. CDR3 nucleotides: TGCGCCAGCAGCCAGGAACAGGGGGCTCGTCAGCCCCAGCATTTT. Translated, it gives CASSQEQGARQPQHF.

This chain uses TRBV7-2 with TRBJ2-7; D might be TRBD1 (6 bases). CDR1 and CDR2 (germline): SGHTA, FQGNSA. The V and J ends lost 2 bases and 3 bases respectively, with 8 bases between them. This CDR3 region has 13 residues. The CDR3 DNA follows: TGTGCCAGCAGCTTATCGGACAGCTACGAGCAGTACTTC. Its translation: CASSLSDSYEQYF.

V is TRBV2 and J is TRBJ2-3; D not resolved. Looked up from germline, CDR1 is SNHLY and CDR2 is FYNNEI. The CDR3 is 13 amino acids. Trimming took off 6 bases at V and 5 bases at J, with 12 bases between the two ends. CDR3 loop: CASRPLQLDTQYF. The CDR3 bases are TGTGCCAGCAGGCCCCTGCAATTAGATACGCAGTATTTT.

The chain employs TRBV5-1 and TRBJ2-1; 7 nucleotides line up with TRBD2. TRBJ2-5 explains the end of the DNA better; the J call may be wrong. The CDR3 spans 16 residues. Looked up from germline, CDR1 is SGHRS and CDR2 is YFSETQ. In DNA, the CDR3 is TGCGCCAGCGGCGAGGGGAGACTAGCTGTTCAAGAGACCCAGTACTTC. This encodes CASGEGRLAVQETQYF.

This clonotype has a handful of counts. The chain recombines TRBV20-1 with TRBJ2-1; TRBD1 matches 9 bases. The J call may be wrong; the DNA end is better matched by TRBJ2-7. CDR3 length equals 14 residues. Per germline, CDR1 DFQATT and CDR2 SNEGSKA (reference sequence). The CDR3 sequence: CSARSTQGAREQYF. In DNA, the CDR3 is TGCAGTGCTAGATCAACACAGGGGGCGCGTGAGCAGTACTTC.

The rearrangement links TRBV5-4 to TRBJ2-3; D is unresolved. This CDR3 has 16 residues. The V end lost 4 bases, the J end lost 0 bases, and 15 bases lay between the germline ends. Germline V lookup: CDR1 SGHNT, CDR2 YYREEE (reference sequence). As DNA, the CDR3 is TGTGCCAGCAGCGCCAATAAAGTAGGGAGCACAGATACGCAGTATTTT. It specifies CASSANKVGSTDTQYF.

The V gene is TRBV29-1, the J gene TRBJ2-5; weak D call: TRBD2 (5 bases). V lost 3 bases and J lost 3, with 11 bases in between. CDR1 is SQVTM and CDR2 is ANQGSEA in the germline V gene. The CDR3 has 13 residues. The DNA for the CDR3 is TGCAGCGTTGATCGGCCCGGGAAAGAGACCCAGTACTTC. It is translated as CSVDRPGKETQYF. The variable domain in full, with the rest retrieved from reference TRBV29-1 and TRBJ2-5, is SAVISQKPSRDICQRGTSLTIQCQVDSQVTMMFWYRQQPGQSLTLIATANQGSEATYESGFVIDKFPISRPNLTFSTLTVSNMSPEDSSIYLCSVDRPGKETQYFGPGTRLLVL.

The chain joins TRBV7-3 to TRBJ2-5; no clear D gene. Trimming left V 5 bases short and J 2 bases short, with 15 bases between. Looked up from germline, CDR1 is SGHTA and CDR2 is FQGTGA. CDR3 size: 15 residues. The CDR3 loop is CASSTIPRSQETQYF. CDR3 coding DNA: TGTGCCAGCAGCACCATCCCAAGGTCTCAAGAGACCCAGTACTTC. The full variable domain, with the rest looked up from reference TRBV7-3 and TRBJ2-5, is GAGVSQTPSNKVTEKGKYVELRCDPISGHTALYWYRQSLGQGPEFLIYFQGTGAADDSGLPNDRFFAVRPEGSVSTLKIQRTERGDSAVYLCASSTIPRSQETQYFGPGTRLLVL.

Comments on this clonotype: A read error may account for a junction end that differs from germline. The genes are TRBV6-2 or TRBV6-3 and TRBJ1-1; a possible D gene is TRBD1 (5 bases). Per germline, CDR1 MNHEY and CDR2 SVGEGT. The CDR3 is 14 residues long. The CDR3 bases are TGTGCCTGCAGTGGGGCGGGGAGGAGCACTGAAGCTTTCTTT. Translation gives CACSGAGRSTEAFF.

The chain is built from TRBV10-3 and TRBJ1-2, with TRBD1 matching 8 bases. V lost 6 bases and J lost 3; bases outside the gene matches: 6. The germline CDR1 and CDR2 sequences are ENHRY and SYGVKD. This CDR3 contains 14 residues. The CDR3, as DNA: TGTGCCATCAGCCGGACAGGGATCGACTATGGCTACACCTTC. It yields the protein CAISRTGIDYGYTF.

This clonotype was detected only a few times. The V call is TRBV20-1, the J call TRBJ1-5; 9 bases agree with TRBD1. Germline trimming cut 3 bases from V and 7 bases from J; bases unmatched to any gene: 10. Germline CDR1 is DFQATT and CDR2 is SNEGSKA (reference sequence). This CDR3 region has 15 residues. The CDR3 loop is CSASLMGQGKQPQHF. In DNA form, the CDR3 reads TGCAGTGCTAGTCTAATGGGACAGGGAAAGCAGCCCCAGCATTTT.

This clonotype has just a few counts. The chain has TRBV2 and TRBJ2-5; no clear D gene. Trimming removed 3 bases from V and 4 bases from J, with 12 bases in between. Per germline, CDR1 SNHLY and CDR2 FYNNEI. This CDR3 has 14 amino acids. CDR3 nucleotides: TGTGCCAGCAGTGACAAGGGTTGGGGAGAGACCCAGTACTTC. Translating gives CASSDKGWGETQYF.

The J gene is TRBJ2-5, the V gene TRBV18, with D tentatively TRBD1 (5 bases). The J call is doubtful: the DNA matches TRBJ2-7 better. CDR3 size: 15 residues. The germline gives CDR1 KGHSH, CDR2 LQKENI. CDR3 bases: TGTGCCAGCTCCCCTACTTTAGGACAACCCTACGAGCAGTACTTC. Protein sequence: CASSPTLGQPYEQYF.

This clonotype was seen only a few times. The chain employs TRBV6-2 or TRBV6-3 and TRBJ1-2, with D uncertain. The length of the CDR3 is 11 residues. Trimming removed 5 bases at V and 4 bases at J, with 5 bases between. The germline V gene has CDR1 MNHEY and CDR2 SVGEGT. The CDR3, as DNA: TGTGCCAGCAGTCACACCTATGGCTACACCTTC. The encoded protein is CASSHTYGYTF.

This clonotype was counted a single time. The chain is built from TRBV19 and TRBJ1-2, with TRBD1 identical over 7 bases. Germline V lookup: CDR1 LNHDA, CDR2 SQIVND (reference sequence). The CDR3 runs to 15 residues. V lost 1 base, J lost 2 bases, and 4 bases stayed unmatched. The CDR3 here is CASSIADRPNYGYTF. The CDR3 bases are TGTGCCAGTAGTATAGCGGACAGGCCCAACTATGGCTACACCTTC.

This clonotype was recorded a few times. The chain uses TRBV29-1 and TRBJ2-5; 8 nucleotides line up with TRBD1. The CDR3 consists of 13 residues. CDR1 and CDR2 (germline): SQVTM, ANQGSEA. Losses at the gene ends were 6 bases for V and 7 bases for J; bases not matched to a gene: 10. CDR3 sequence (DNA): TGCAGCGTCATTGGACAGGGCTACGTGACCCAGTACTTC. It codes for CSVIGQGYVTQYF.

The chain employs TRBV2 and TRBJ1-2; TRBD1 might be the D (5 bases). There are 16 residues in the CDR3. The V and J ends lost 5 bases and 0 bases respectively, with 16 bases between them. Germline V gene sequence: CDR1 SNHLY, CDR2 FYNNEI. CDR3 region: CASSSRWRGANYGYTF. The CDR3 nucleotides read TGTGCCAGCAGTTCCCGGTGGAGGGGAGCTAACTATGGCTACACCTTC.

This clonotype has only a few counts. The junction departs from germline at one end; a sequencing error may be responsible. The V and J genes are TRBV20-1 and TRBJ1-6, with TRBD1 as a possible D gene (6 bases). The V gene's germline CDR1 is DFQATT and CDR2 SNEGSKA (reference sequence). The CDR3 length is 17 residues. In DNA, the CDR3 is TGCAGTGCTAGAGATAGGACAGCTGGCTCCAATAATTCACCCCTCCACTTT. The encoded protein is CSARDRTAGSNNSPLHF.